The clone carrying this T cell receptor beta chain was counted between two and nine times. Its antigen is undetermined. The data are from a study of immune heterogeneity within non-small cell lung tumors. For the study at large: The tumor set comprised several squamous cell carcinomas and over 9 non-squamous carcinomas (plus 1 not otherwise specified).

Per the germline V gene, CDR1 is DFQATT and CDR2 is SNEGSKA (reference sequence). The V end lost 1 base, the J end lost 6 bases, and 4 bases lay between the germline ends. The CDR3 covers 11 residues. It was a multiplex PCR that amplified TCR beta CDR3, with 32 V and 13 J primers. In TCRdb, the multiplex PCR reads were re-called with MiXCR into one record per CDR3 protein. Of 9,000 to 13,000 distinct CDR3 sequences listed, approximately 18% are singletons. Bulk tumor gDNA, 500 to 700 ng per sample, served as the TCR template. In surgery, several biopsies were collected from each primary tumor at widely spaced sites. Patients had untreated, newly diagnosed non-small cell lung cancer and underwent curative surgery. Donor patients had newly diagnosed non-small cell lung cancer and were having surgery with curative intent. Study findings and constraints: Local tumor mutational burden, with an R of about 0.34, correlated moderately but significantly with local T-cell clonality.

The TCR originated in a man between 60 and 70 years old with non-small cell lung cancer. V is TRBV20-1 and J is TRBJ2-1; D unresolved. The sample taken for sequencing was lung tumor tissue. The DNA for the CDR3 is TGCAGTGCTAGAGCCATCAATGAGCAGTTCTTC. It encodes CSARAINEQFF.